This T cell receptor (beta chain) was found in a study of OX40 agonist ivuxolimab in advanced cancers. Study in general: Treatment received earlier with anti-PD-1, anti-PD-L1 or anti-CTLA-4 agents was allowed, and 40% had some.

The repertoire was sequenced with immunoSEQ multiplex PCR; TCRdb's copy has only in-frame clones and lacks some. The sample contains about 84,000 clones, approximately 88% of which appear only once. This clone came up a few times. CDR3 length: 12 residues. V was trimmed by 8 bases and J by 2 bases, leaving 9 bases between them. Germline V gene sequence: CDR1 SNHLY, CDR2 FYNNEI. Sampling times: baseline, cycle 4 day 1, cycle 7 day 1. This rearrangement joins TRBV2 to TRBJ2-5; D is undetermined. The clonotype comes from an adult with an advanced solid tumor such as melanoma, head and neck, liver or kidney cancer. This specimen was CD4+ or CD8+ T cells sorted from blood, taken in a trial of the OX40 agonist ivuxolimab. CDR3 nucleotides: TGTGCCAGCGGTAAATATCAAGAGACCCAGTACTTC. Amino acids: CASGKYQETQYF.